The 27 T cell receptor beta chains below come from one sample, sequenced in a study of PD-1 blockade in classical Hodgkin lymphoma. Time point given: cycle 4 day 1 (C4D1), after five to seven weeks of nivolumab. Every patient relapsed after autologous stem cell transplantation, and brentuximab vedotin exposure varied. The investigators isolated CD8+ T cells from thawed PBMCs using magnetic negative selection. Measured with immunoSEQ multiplex PCR; TCRdb has only the in-frame clones, and not every one. Among approximately 16,000 clones, 89% were seen once, and the ten largest hold roughly 18%. The input for sequencing was CD8+ T cells from blood, taken before the fourth cycle of nivolumab. Receptors were obtained from a human donor with classical Hodgkin lymphoma.

The chain has TRBV27 and TRBJ2-7; possibly TRBD1 for D (6 bases). The CDR3 consists of 13 residues. CDR1 is MNHEY, CDR2 SMNVEV, per germline (reference sequence). V lost 6 bases to trimming and J lost 1 base, with 10 bases between them. The CDR3: CASSSTGSYEQYF. CDR3 coding DNA: TGTGCCAGCAGCTCCACAGGGTCCTACGAGCAGTACTTC.

The chain links TRBV9 to TRBJ2-7; 10 nucleotides line up with TRBD2. Per germline, CDR1 SGDLS and CDR2 YYNGEE. The CDR3 sequence is 17 residues long. With 0 bases clipped from V and 7 bases from J, the junction kept 13 bases outside the gene matches. CDR3 amino acids: CASSVDPLAGGPPEQYF. The CDR3 DNA reads TGTGCCAGCAGCGTAGACCCCTTAGCGGGAGGCCCCCCGGAGCAGTACTTC.

The CDR3, as DNA: TGTGCCAGCAGCTCAGGCGGGGGAGGTTACAATGAGCAGTTCTTC. Translated, it gives CASSSGGGGYNEQFF. The V call is TRBV13, the J call TRBJ2-1; TRBD2 matches at 7 bases. V lost 4 bases, J lost 4 bases, and 7 bases stayed unmatched. The germline V gene has CDR1 PRHDT and CDR2 FYEKMQ (reference sequence). CDR3 length: 15 residues.

The chain joins TRBV4-1 to TRBJ2-7; TRBD2 agrees at 15 bases. V lost 3 bases and J lost 7; bases outside the gene matches: 13. Per germline, CDR1 MGHRA and CDR2 YSYEKL. This CDR3 contains 18 residues. In DNA form, the CDR3 reads TGCGCCAGCAGCCAGATAGGGACTAGCGGGAGGAATTTTGGTGAGCAGTACTTC. Translated, it gives CASSQIGTSGRNFGEQYF.

The CDR3 loop is CASAGRGYGDEQFF. The CDR3 DNA follows: TGTGCCAGCGCAGGGAGAGGGTACGGCGATGAGCAGTTCTTC. This chain connects TRBV27 to TRBJ2-1; either TRBD1 or TRBD2 may supply D (5 bases each). The CDR3 is 14 amino acids. V gave up 8 bases and J gave up 8 bases, with 19 bases separating them. Looked up from germline, CDR1 is MNHEY and CDR2 is SMNVEV (reference sequence).

The chain recombines TRBV11-2 with TRBJ2-5; D possibly corresponds to TRBD1 (6 bases). The germline V gene has CDR1 SGHAT and CDR2 FQNNGV. The CDR3 covers 15 residues. Trimming removed 0 bases at V and 2 bases at J, with 10 bases between. DNA for the CDR3: TGTGCCAGCAGCTTAGACCCTACAGGGCAAGAGACCCAGTACTTC. Translating it yields CASSLDPTGQETQYF.

V usage is TRBV11-2 and J usage is TRBJ2-1; TRBD2 matches at 8 bases. With V trimmed by 3 bases and J by 6 bases, 10 bases remained unmatched. Germline-derived CDR1 and CDR2 are SGHAT and FQNNGV. The CDR3 runs to 16 residues. This chain's CDR3 is CASSFPPSGPTNEQFF. The CDR3 region has the DNA TGTGCCAGCAGCTTTCCCCCTAGCGGGCCTACCAATGAGCAGTTCTTC.

The V gene is TRBV28, the J gene TRBJ2-1; D is uncertain. The CDR3 consists of 11 residues. Trimming removed 3 bases from V and 7 bases from J, with 4 bases in between. Looked up from germline, CDR1 is MDHEN and CDR2 is SYDVKM. The CDR3 sequence: CASSFINEQFF. The CDR3 DNA sequence: TGTGCCAGCAGTTTCATAAATGAGCAGTTCTTC.

The genes are TRBV15 and TRBJ2-5; no clear D. Trimming shortened V by 1 base and J by 1 base, and 16 bases separated the two germline ends. This CDR3 has 17 residues. Germline V CDR1 and CDR2: LNHNV, YYDKDF (reference sequence). The CDR3 loop is CATSRGTDTKSQETQYF. In DNA form, the CDR3 reads TGTGCCACCAGCAGAGGAACAGATACCAAAAGCCAAGAGACCCAGTACTTC.

The chain carries TRBV5-1 and TRBJ1-1; D gene uncertain. Germline loops: CDR1 SGHRS, CDR2 YFSETQ. The CDR3 has 13 residues. The V and J ends lost 2 bases and 1 base respectively, with 6 bases between them. Here the CDR3 reads CASSFAGNTEAFF. The DNA for the CDR3 is TGCGCCAGCAGCTTCGCAGGGAACACTGAAGCTTTCTTT.

V gene TRBV19 combines with J gene TRBJ2-7; D could derive from TRBD1 or TRBD2 (5 bases each). The CDR3 contains 15 residues. The germline V gene encodes CDR1 LNHDA and CDR2 SQIVND (reference sequence). V was trimmed by 5 bases and J by 2 bases, leaving 16 bases between them. CDR3 sequence reads: CASSPTGTQPYEQYF. The CDR3 DNA sequence: TGTGCCAGTAGTCCCACCGGGACGCAACCCTACGAGCAGTACTTC.

The chain is built from TRBV15 and TRBJ2-7, with D perhaps matching TRBD2 (6 bases). The CDR3 loop spans 15 amino acids. The ends were cut back, 1 base at V and 0 bases at J, with 10 bases in the middle. CDR1 and CDR2 (germline): LNHNV, YYDKDF (reference sequence). CDR3 sequence: CATSRGEASSYEQYF. The CDR3 nucleotides read TGTGCCACCAGCAGAGGGGAGGCAAGCTCCTACGAGCAGTACTTC.

This rearrangement joins TRBV7-6 to TRBJ2-3; TRBD2 matches 7 bases. Looked up from germline, CDR1 is SGHVS and CDR2 is FNYEAQ. This CDR3 has 14 amino acids. J gave up 6 bases and V 2 bases, and 5 bases lay outside the gene matches. The CDR3 DNA reads TGTGCCAGCAGCTTAACGGGGGGTTGGGATACGCAGTATTTT. Amino acid sequence: CASSLTGGWDTQYF.

The chain uses TRBV4-1 and TRBJ1-2; the D is unclear. Germline V gives CDR1 MGHRA, CDR2 YSYEKL. Deletions cut 4 bases from V and 1 base from J, with 7 bases between. The CDR3 has 13 residues. The CDR3 DNA reads as TGCGCCAGCAGCCCCAGTGTTAACTATGGCTACACCTTC. This gives the protein CASSPSVNYGYTF.

The J gene is TRBJ2-2, the V gene TRBV5-1, with D tentatively TRBD1 or TRBD2 (5 bases each). This CDR3 contains 14 residues. Germline CDR1 reads SGHRS; CDR2 reads YFSETQ. With 5 bases removed from V and 4 bases from J, the gap between germline ends came to 12 bases. The DNA of the CDR3 is TGCGCCAGCAGAGAGGGGTTCGGCACCGGGGAGCTGTTTTTT. Translation gives CASREGFGTGELFF. Based on the CDR3 plus reference TRBV5-1 and TRBJ2-2, the full variable domain is KAGVTQTPRYLIKTRGQQVTLSCSPISGHRSVSWYQQTPGQGLQFLFEYFSETQRNKGNFPGRFSGRQFSNSRSEMNVSTLELGDSALYLCASREGFGTGELFFGEGSRLTVL.

The chain recombines TRBV4-1 with TRBJ2-7; D ambiguous. Germline CDR1 is MGHRA and CDR2 is YSYEKL. The CDR3 contains 13 residues. Trimming took off 1 base at V and 3 bases at J, with 7 bases between the two ends. This CDR3 reads CASSQGLGYEQYF. The CDR3 nucleotides are TGCGCCAGCAGCCAAGGGTTGGGCTACGAGCAGTACTTC.

The gene calls are TRBV9 and TRBJ1-2; the D gene is possibly TRBD1 (5 bases). The CDR3 contains 14 residues. V was clipped by 5 bases and J by 8 bases, with 19 bases between them. The germline gives CDR1 SGDLS, CDR2 YYNGEE. In nucleotides, the CDR3 is TGTGCCAGCAGTGGAAGCGGGGCAGGAGGCGGCTACACCTTC. This translates into CASSGSGAGGGYTF. Using reference TRBV9 and TRBJ1-2 for the parts outside the CDR3, the full variable domain is DSGVTQTPKHLITATGQRVTLRCSPRSGDLSVYWYQQSLDQGLQFLIQYYNGEERAKGNILERFSAQQFPDLHSELNLSSLELGDSALYFCASSGSGAGGGYTFGSGTRLTVV.

J is TRBJ1-2 and V is TRBV6-5, with 11 bases lining up with TRBD1. The CDR3 contains 13 residues. With V trimmed by 6 bases and J by 8 bases, 5 bases remained unmatched. Germline V lookup: CDR1 MNHEY, CDR2 SVGAGI. The CDR3, as DNA: TGTGCCAGCAGACTCAGGGACAGGGGGGGCTACACCTTC. This encodes CASRLRDRGGYTF.

The chain joins TRBV4-2 to TRBJ2-7, with 12 bases that match TRBD2. Germline CDR1 and CDR2: LGHNA and YNFKEQ. This CDR3 contains 16 residues. The junction had 6 bases not matched to a gene; V was cut back by 4 bases and J by 2 bases. This CDR3 reads CASSPITSGGPYEQYF. The CDR3 coding sequence is TGTGCCAGCAGCCCTATAACTAGCGGGGGGCCCTACGAGCAGTACTTC.

V usage is TRBV5-8 and J usage is TRBJ2-1; 9 bases are a match to TRBD1. V shed 0 bases, J shed 7 bases, and the junction held 8 bases outside the gene matches. Germline V gene data show CDR1 as SGHTS and CDR2 as YDEGEE. This CDR3 has 16 amino acids. CDR3 region: CASSLAPGTGINEQFF. The CDR3 DNA reads TGTGCCAGCAGCTTGGCTCCCGGGACAGGGATAAATGAGCAGTTCTTC.

The V and J genes are TRBV4-1 and TRBJ2-1, with 12 bases lining up with TRBD2. This CDR3 comprises 17 residues. The V and J ends lost 1 base and 5 bases, in that order; junction bases with no gene match: 6. Germline values: CDR1 MGHRA, CDR2 YSYEKL. CDR3 bases: TGCGCCAGCAGCCAAGGTACTAGCGGGAGGACTGACAATGAGCAGTTCTTC. Residues: CASSQGTSGRTDNEQFF.

V gene TRBV27 combines with J gene TRBJ2-1, with 7 bases aligning to TRBD1. Germline V gives CDR1 MNHEY, CDR2 SMNVEV (reference sequence). The V and J ends lost 2 bases and 4 bases, in that order; junction bases with no gene match: 2. The CDR3 covers 14 residues. The CDR3 reads CASSLKGAYNEQFF. CDR3 DNA sequence: TGTGCCAGCAGTTTAAAGGGGGCTTACAATGAGCAGTTCTTC.

This clone was detected only once. V usage is TRBV2 and J usage is TRBJ1-1; 10 bases map to TRBD1. This CDR3 is 15 amino acids long. After removal of 9 bases from V and 4 bases from J, the junction contained 11 bases not matched to a gene. CDR1 and CDR2 from the germline V gene are SNHLY and FYNNEI. CDR3 region: CASPTGGGWITEAFF. The CDR3 DNA follows: TGTGCCAGTCCGACAGGGGGCGGTTGGATCACTGAAGCTTTCTTT.

The rearrangement uses TRBV25-1 and TRBJ1-4; perhaps TRBD1 as D (6 bases). The germline CDR1 and CDR2 sequences are MGHDK and SYGVNS. CDR3 length: 14 amino acids. The V gene lost 2 bases and the J gene lost 9 bases, with 13 bases spanning the gap. CDR3 nucleotide sequence: TGTGCCAGCAGTGAAACAGGGTCGGGTAAAAAACTGTTTTTT. Encoded protein: CASSETGSGKKLFF.

The chain recombines TRBV28 with TRBJ1-2; TRBD1 is a possible D gene (5 bases). The CDR3 extends over 13 amino acids. Trimming took off 6 bases at V and 7 bases at J, with 15 bases between the two ends. CDR1 and CDR2 (germline): MDHEN, SYDVKM. The CDR3 region is CASRTAGLRGYTF. CDR3 DNA sequence: TGTGCCAGCAGGACCGCAGGGTTGCGTGGCTACACCTTC.

The chain uses TRBV30 and TRBJ2-1; D might be TRBD2 (6 bases). V lost 5 bases and J lost 3, with 14 bases in between. The germline V gene has CDR1 GTSNPN and CDR2 SVGIG (reference sequence). The CDR3 runs to 14 residues. In DNA, the CDR3 is TGTGCCTGGCTCGGACTACCCCACTACAATGAGCAGTTCTTC. Protein: CAWLGLPHYNEQFF.

This clone was seen once. The chain uses TRBV7-9 and TRBJ2-2; D uncertain. The germline CDR1 and CDR2 sequences are SEHNR and FQNEAQ (reference sequence). The V end lost 3 bases, the J end lost 7 bases, and 15 bases lay between the germline ends. CDR3 size: 15 residues. For the CDR3, the DNA is TGTGCCAGCAGCTTGCCTTCTTCTCACAACGGGGAGCTGTTTTTT. This sequence encodes CASSLPSSHNGELFF.